The entry below gives a single T cell receptor (beta chain) sequence along with its context. Its antigen is still unknown. Base qualities are not at hand, and no much larger clone is one base apart. Library preparation employed 5' RACE. Sequencing relied on an Illumina HiSeq 2000. Template switching added a universal primer binding site, and the final cDNA carried a unique molecular identifier that allowed TCR cDNA molecules to be counted accurately. First-strand cDNA for TCR alpha and beta chains was synthesized from specific primers in the conserved constant-segment region. To control for contamination, every cDNA library was double barcoded, receiving both a SMART-Mk sample barcode and Illumina barcodes. Two successive PCR steps introduced TruSeq adapter sequences along with Illumina sample barcodes. The TCR alpha and beta cDNA libraries were sequenced on the Illumina HiSeq platform using custom primers. As for how the authors treated the data: MiGEC was used to process raw reads and extract unique molecular identifiers, and MiXCR was used to find CDR3 positions. For each individual, recombination models were inferred using an EM algorithm with the repgenHMM and IGoR tools. Shared clonotype analysis was performed with the tcR package in R, normalizing sharing by the product of cloneset sizes. To study raw recombination without the effects of thymic and clonal selection, out-of-frame nonproductive sequences were analyzed. The public reads were reprocessed in TCRdb via fastp at Q25 and MiXCR, keeping in-frame beta chains. For every CDR3 protein sequence, its rows merge into one entry that carries the most common genes and DNA. The V and J calls shown here were made by TCRdb, not taken from the authors' results. This sample has roughly 490,000 distinct CDR3 sequences in its table, and about 13% of those were observed once. Together, the top ten hold around 0.98% of the sample.

This specimen belongs to a study of identical twins (dated by TCRdb to 2016 to 2017). Context from the whole study: To test whether fetal clonotypes persist, this study deep-sequenced TCR alpha and beta repertoires from monozygotic twins, from unrelated adults of various ages, and from cord blood. Replicate twin experiments were performed at different times using different library preparation protocols to rule out contamination. Overall study outcomes, separate from this receptor: The excess sharing between twins in beta out-of-frame sequences was weaker because fewer shared sequences reduced the signal-to-noise ratio. Invariant T cells such as MAIT and iNKT could partly confound zero-insertion analyses, though diverse VJ usage argued against this for most clonotypes. Because the same donors could not be followed over many years, the conclusions depended on cross-sectional statistical analysis. Recombination models systematically underestimated out-of-frame TCR alpha sharing in monozygotic twins but agreed with sharing between unrelated individuals. Abundant cord blood beta clonotypes had fewer insertions, young adult naive repertoires showed a similar but weaker trend, and memory repertoires showed no such trend. Out-of-frame TCR alpha sequences shared between twins showed an excess of low generation-probability sequences compared with coincidental sharing between unrelated individuals.

The germline V gene (reference sequence) provides CDR1 MNHEY and CDR2 SMNVEV. V trim: 5 bases; J trim: 1 base; unmatched bases: 7. From cysteine to phenylalanine, the CDR3 is 16 amino acids long. Kept here is only the CDR3 DNA, which spans 48 bases and is read in frame from base 1. Every donor in the study was a healthy Caucasian. The twin cohort comprised three pairs of female monozygotic twins, all aged roughly 18 to 29 years. CD4+ and CD8+ T cell populations were isolated with positive isolation kits from Invitrogen. These data also formed part of another study, on yellow fever vaccine responses in identical twins. Taken from the second paper: According to the authors, in identical twins the way T cells responded to vaccination appeared partly convergent and partly personalized. Focusing on identical twins, the study followed the T cell clones that responded to the vaccine, and did so with precision.

Specimen: CD4+ T cells sorted from blood. The TCR was taken from a woman under 30 in good health. The chain joins TRBV27 to TRBJ2-2, and 7 junctional nucleotides match TRBD1. The CDR3 protein is CASSRYGQENTGELFF. The DNA sequence is as follows: TGTGCCAGCAGTCGATACGGACAGGAGAACACCGGGGAGCTGTTTTTT.